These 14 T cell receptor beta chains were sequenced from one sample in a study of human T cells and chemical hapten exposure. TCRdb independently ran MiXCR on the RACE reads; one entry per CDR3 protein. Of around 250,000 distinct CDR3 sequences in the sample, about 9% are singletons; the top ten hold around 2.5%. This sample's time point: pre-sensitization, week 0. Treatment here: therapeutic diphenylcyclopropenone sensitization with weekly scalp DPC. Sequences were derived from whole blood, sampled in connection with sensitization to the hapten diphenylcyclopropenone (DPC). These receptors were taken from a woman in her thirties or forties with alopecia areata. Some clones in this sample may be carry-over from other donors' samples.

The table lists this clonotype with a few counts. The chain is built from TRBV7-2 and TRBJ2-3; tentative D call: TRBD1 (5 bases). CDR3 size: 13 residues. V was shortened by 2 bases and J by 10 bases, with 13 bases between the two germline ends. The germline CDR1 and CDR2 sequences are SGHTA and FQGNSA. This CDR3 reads CASSLSRDRAQYF. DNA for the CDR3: TGTGCCAGCAGCTTATCCAGGGATAGGGCGCAGTATTTT.

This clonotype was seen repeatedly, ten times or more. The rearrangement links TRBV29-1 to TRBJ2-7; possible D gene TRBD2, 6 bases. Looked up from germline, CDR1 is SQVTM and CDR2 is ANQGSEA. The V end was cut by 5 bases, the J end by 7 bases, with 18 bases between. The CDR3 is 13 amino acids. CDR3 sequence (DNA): TGCAGCGTTTCGGCGGGACCCCAGCTAGAGCAGTACTTC. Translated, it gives CSVSAGPQLEQYF.

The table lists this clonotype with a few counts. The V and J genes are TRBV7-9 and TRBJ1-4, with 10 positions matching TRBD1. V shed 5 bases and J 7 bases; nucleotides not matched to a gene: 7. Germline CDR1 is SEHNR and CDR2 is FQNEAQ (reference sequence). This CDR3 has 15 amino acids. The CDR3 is CASSPQTGGSEKLFF. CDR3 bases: TGTGCCAGCAGCCCACAGACAGGGGGCAGTGAAAAACTGTTTTTT.

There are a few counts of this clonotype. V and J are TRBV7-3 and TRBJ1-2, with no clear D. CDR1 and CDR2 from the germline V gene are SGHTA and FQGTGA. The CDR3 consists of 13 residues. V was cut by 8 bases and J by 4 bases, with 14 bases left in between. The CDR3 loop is CASGRGLPYGYTF. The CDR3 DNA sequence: TGTGCCAGCGGGAGAGGACTACCCTATGGCTACACCTTC.

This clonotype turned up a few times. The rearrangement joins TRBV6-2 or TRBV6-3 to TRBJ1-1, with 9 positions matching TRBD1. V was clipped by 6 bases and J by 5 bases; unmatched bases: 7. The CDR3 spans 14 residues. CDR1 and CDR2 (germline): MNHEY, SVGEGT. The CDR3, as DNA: TGTGCCAGCAGCACAGGGGGCGCCGGGACTGAAGCTTTCTTT. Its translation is CASSTGGAGTEAFF.

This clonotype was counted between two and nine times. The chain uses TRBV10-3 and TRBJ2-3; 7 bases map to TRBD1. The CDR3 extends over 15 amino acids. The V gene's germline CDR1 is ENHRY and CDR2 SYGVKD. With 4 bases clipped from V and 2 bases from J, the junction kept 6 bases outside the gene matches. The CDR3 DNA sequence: TGTGCCATCAGTGGATCTGACAGGGACACAGATACGCAGTATTTT. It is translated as CAISGSDRDTDTQYF.

The CDR3 DNA sequence: TGCAGCGTTGCTGAAGGGGACGGAAAACTGTTTTTT. It yields the protein CSVAEGDGKLFF. The V call is TRBV29-1, the J call TRBJ1-4, with a possible D match to TRBD1 (5 bases). The CDR3 contains 12 residues. V dropped 4 bases and J dropped 10 bases, with 13 bases sitting between them. From germline, CDR1 is SQVTM and CDR2 ANQGSEA.

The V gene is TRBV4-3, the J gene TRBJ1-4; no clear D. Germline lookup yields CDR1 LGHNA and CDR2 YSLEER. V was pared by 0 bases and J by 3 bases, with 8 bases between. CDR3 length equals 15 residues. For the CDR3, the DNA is TGCGCCAGCAGCCAAGAGGGTGGTTCTAATGAAAAACTGTTTTTT. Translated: CASSQEGGSNEKLFF.

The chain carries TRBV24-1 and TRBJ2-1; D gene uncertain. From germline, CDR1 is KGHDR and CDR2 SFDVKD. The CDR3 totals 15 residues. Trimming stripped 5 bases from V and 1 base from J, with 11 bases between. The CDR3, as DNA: TGTGCCACCAGTGGGATGGAGTCTTCCTACAATGAGCAGTTCTTC. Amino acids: CATSGMESSYNEQFF.

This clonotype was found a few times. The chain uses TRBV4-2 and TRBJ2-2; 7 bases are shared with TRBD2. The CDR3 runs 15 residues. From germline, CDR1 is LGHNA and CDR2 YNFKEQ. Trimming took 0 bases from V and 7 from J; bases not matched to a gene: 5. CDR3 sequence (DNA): TGTGCCAGCAGCCAAGACCTTGGCGGGGGCGGGGAGCTGTTTTTT. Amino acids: CASSQDLGGGGELFF.

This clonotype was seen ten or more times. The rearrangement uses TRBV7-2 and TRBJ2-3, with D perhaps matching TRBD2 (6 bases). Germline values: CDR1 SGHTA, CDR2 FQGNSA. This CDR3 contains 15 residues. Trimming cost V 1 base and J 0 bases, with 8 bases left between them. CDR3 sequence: CASSLEGLSTDTQYF. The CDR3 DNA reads TGTGCCAGCAGCTTAGAGGGACTCAGCACAGATACGCAGTATTTT.

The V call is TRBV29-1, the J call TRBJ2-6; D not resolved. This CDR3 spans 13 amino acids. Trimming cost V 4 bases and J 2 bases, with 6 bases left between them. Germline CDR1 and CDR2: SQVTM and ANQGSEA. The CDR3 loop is CSVAAAGANVLTF. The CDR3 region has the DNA TGCAGCGTTGCTGCTGCTGGGGCCAACGTCCTGACTTTC.

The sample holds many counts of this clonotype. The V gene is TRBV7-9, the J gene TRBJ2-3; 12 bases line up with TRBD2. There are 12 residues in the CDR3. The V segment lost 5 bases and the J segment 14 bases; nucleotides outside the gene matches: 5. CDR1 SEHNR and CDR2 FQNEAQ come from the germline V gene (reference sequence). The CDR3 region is CASSESSGRVYF. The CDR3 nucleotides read TGTGCCAGCAGCGAATCTAGCGGGAGGGTGTATTTT.

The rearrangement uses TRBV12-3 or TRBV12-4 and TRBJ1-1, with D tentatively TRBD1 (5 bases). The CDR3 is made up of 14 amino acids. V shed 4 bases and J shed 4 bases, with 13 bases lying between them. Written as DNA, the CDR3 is TGTGCCAGCAGTTCTCAGGGCTGGGGCACTGAAGCTTTCTTT. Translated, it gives CASSSQGWGTEAFF.